Listed below are T cell receptor beta chains from one sample, sequenced in a study of blood T cell repertoires in COVID-19. Some clones are missing from TCRdb's copy, which holds only in-frame ones; the method was immunoSEQ multiplex PCR. Of over 90,000 clones detected, roughly 78% appear once; the ten largest clones hold about 7%. Sequenced sample: peripheral blood. The receptors were gathered from a man aged 45-65 years with active or convalescent COVID-19. Each CDR3 is given with its conserved first and last residue. Each record gives: V gene, J gene, D gene, clone size, CDR3 DNA, CDR3 protein. The D gene is left open where the match is weak. Clone sizes are given selectively: once, few, many, or a class where the clone is expanded.

TRBV12-5	TRBJ2-1	NA	few	TGTGCTAGTGGTTCGAACACCTCCCATAAAGGGGCTGTCCTCCTGAGCTCCTACAATGAGCAGTTCTTC	CASGSNTSHKGAVLLSSYNEQFF
TRBV7-2	TRBJ2-2	TRBD2	few	TGTGCCAGCAGCTTGGGACTAGTAAACGGGGAGCTGTTTTTT	CASSLGLVNGELFF
TRBV10-2	TRBJ1-2	NA	NA	TGCGCCAGCACCGAACTTTCCTCTAACTATGGCTACACCTTC	CASTELSSNYGYTF
TRBV5-1	TRBJ1-2	NA	NA	TGCGCCAGCCAGCCCGACGGGTTCTCTTACTATGGCTACACCTTC	CASQPDGFSYYGYTF
TRBV6-2/TRBV6-3	TRBJ1-1	NA	NA	TGTGCCAGCAGTCTAGATGGGAACACTGAAGCTTTCTTT	CASSLDGNTEAFF
TRBV20-1	TRBJ2-5	NA	NA	TGCAGTGCTATACAGGGAGAGACCCAGTACTTC	CSAIQGETQYF
TRBV27	TRBJ1-1	TRBD1	NA	TGTGCCAGCAGTTTGCAGGGGGAGGTGAACACTGAAGCTTTCTTT	CASSLQGEVNTEAFF
TRBV28	TRBJ2-7	TRBD1	NA	TGTGCCAGCAGCAACAGGGGGGCCTCCTACGAGCAGTACTTC	CASSNRGASYEQYF
TRBV27	TRBJ2-1	TRBD2	NA	TGTGCCAGCAGCCAGACTAGCGGATTTCTGAAACTGAGCTCCTACAATGAGCAGTTCTTC	CASSQTSGFLKLSSYNEQFF
TRBV30	TRBJ1-3	NA	NA	TGTGCCTGGAGTGTAGAACTCGGGGGACTCCAGAGCTCTGGAAACACCATATATTTT	CAWSVELGGLQSSGNTIYF
TRBV6-1	TRBJ2-2	NA	NA	TGTGCCAGCAGTGAATATCAGGTTTCTAACACCGGGGAGCTGTTTTTT	CASSEYQVSNTGELFF
TRBV6-6	TRBJ1-1	TRBD1	NA	TGTGCCAGCGCAAAGGGGGCGAGCACTGAAGCTTTCTTT	CASAKGASTEAFF
TRBV5-1	TRBJ2-3	NA	NA	TGCGCCAGCAGCTTGGGGACGGGGGCAGATACGCAGTATTTT	CASSLGTGADTQYF
TRBV5-1	TRBJ2-5	TRBD1	NA	TGCGCCAGCAGTAGGGGGCAAGGGGAGACCCAGTACTTC	CASSRGQGETQYF
TRBV5-1	TRBJ1-2	TRBD1	NA	TGCGCCAGCAGCCTGGACAGGGGCCATGGAGGCTACACCTTC	CASSLDRGHGGYTF
TRBV6-5	TRBJ2-7	TRBD1	NA	TGTGCCAGCAGGGGGACGGGACAGGTGACTTACGAGCAGTACTTC	CASRGTGQVTYEQYF
TRBV7-7	TRBJ2-5	TRBD1	NA	TGTGCCAGCAGCGACGGACAGGCGTTCATAGAGACCCAGTACTTC	CASSDGQAFIETQYF
TRBV24-1	TRBJ2-2	NA	NA	TGTGCCACCAGTGCCTCCGGGCCGGGAACCGGGGAGCTGTTTTTT	CATSASGPGTGELFF
TRBV7-2	TRBJ1-1	NA	NA	TGTGCCAGCAGCTTAGGGGAGCAGGGGATTGGCACTGAAGCTTTCTTT	CASSLGEQGIGTEAFF
TRBV28	TRBJ2-2	NA	NA	TGTGCCAGCTTGAGGCAGGGCAACACCGGGGAGCTGTTTTTT	CASLRQGNTGELFF
TRBV28	TRBJ1-3	TRBD1	few	TGTGCCAGCAGTCCGACAGGGGCCCTCTCTGGAAACACCATATATTTT	CASSPTGALSGNTIYF
TRBV4-3	TRBJ2-4	TRBD2	once	TGCGCCAGCAGCCAAGCTACTAGCGGGGGGATAAACATTCAGTACTTC	CASSQATSGGINIQYF
TRBV19	TRBJ2-1	NA	NA	TGTGCCACCCGGGGAATTTCCTACAATGAGCAGTTCTTC	CATRGISYNEQFF
TRBV18	TRBJ2-4	NA	NA	TGTGCCAGCTCGTTCGGGACTGCCATTCAGTACTTC	CASSFGTAIQYF
TRBV6-2/TRBV6-3	TRBJ1-1	NA	few	TGTGCCAGCAGTACCGGGAGTCCTCGGACTGAAGCTTTCTTT	CASSTGSPRTEAFF
TRBV18	TRBJ2-2	TRBD1	once	TGTGCCAGCTCACCCTATCGACAGGGAGTCGTCGGGGAGCTGTTTTTT	CASSPYRQGVVGELFF
TRBV4-1	TRBJ1-1	NA	few	TGCGCCAGCAGCCAAGAGGGGCAGAGCACTGAAGCTTTCTTT	CASSQEGQSTEAFF
TRBV7-2	TRBJ2-5	TRBD2	NA	TGTGCCAGCAGCTCGACTAGCGGGGGTTCAGAGACCCAGTACTTC	CASSSTSGGSETQYF
TRBV6-5	TRBJ1-6	NA	NA	TGTGCCAGCAGTTACCAACTGGGCTCTAATTCACCCCTCCACTTT	CASSYQLGSNSPLHF
TRBV5-1	TRBJ2-5	TRBD2	once	TGCGCCAGCAGCCTGACTAGCGGGGGACCTGAAGAGACCCAGTACTTC	CASSLTSGGPEETQYF
TRBV6-4	TRBJ1-1	NA	NA	TGTGCCAGCAGTCTTACAGGGTTAACTGAAGCTTTCTTT	CASSLTGLTEAFF
TRBV19	TRBJ2-1	TRBD2	NA	TGTGCCAGTAGTATCCCGCTACTAGCGGGCGGTGATTACAATGAGCAGTTCTTC	CASSIPLLAGGDYNEQFF
TRBV28	TRBJ1-2	NA	few	TGTGCCAGCAGTCCCAGGGTCCCGAACTATGGCTACACCTTC	CASSPRVPNYGYTF
TRBV5-1	TRBJ1-3	NA	NA	TGCGCCAGCAGCTTGGACTCCACCTCTGGAAACACCATATATTTT	CASSLDSTSGNTIYF
TRBV5-1	TRBJ2-7	NA	NA	TGCGCCAGCAGCCCACAGGGAAGGGGCTACGAGCAGTACTTC	CASSPQGRGYEQYF
TRBV18	TRBJ2-5	TRBD1	once	TGTGCCAGCTCACGGACAGGCCCCCAAGAGACCCAGTACTTC	CASSRTGPQETQYF
TRBV7-9	TRBJ2-7	TRBD2	NA	TGTGCCAGCAGCTTAGGTCGGGGGGGCGAGCAGTACTTC	CASSLGRGGEQYF
TRBV4-1	TRBJ1-6	NA	many	TGCGCCAGCAGCCAAGATTATCGGGTGCATTCACCCCTCCACTTT	CASSQDYRVHSPLHF
TRBV19	TRBJ1-5	TRBD1	NA	TGTGCCAGTAGTACAGGATTCCGGGACAGCTCCAATCAGCCCCAGCATTTT	CASSTGFRDSSNQPQHF
TRBV3-1/TRBV3-2	TRBJ1-3	NA	NA	TGTGCCAGCAGCCAAGGGGGAGGGTACACCATATATTTT	CASSQGGGYTIYF
TRBV10-3	TRBJ1-1	TRBD1	NA	TGTGCCATCAGTGAGTCGGGACAGGGTCTGAGAGCTTTCTTT	CAISESGQGLRAFF
TRBV5-1	TRBJ2-3	TRBD2	NA	TGCGCCAGCAGCTCGAAGACTAGCGGGGTGGAAGATACGCAGTATTTT	CASSSKTSGVEDTQYF
TRBV6-1	TRBJ1-2	NA	NA	TGTGCCAGCAGTGAACCCGGACAGCCCGGGCATGGCTACACCTTC	CASSEPGQPGHGYTF
TRBV10-1	TRBJ2-3	TRBD2	few	TGCGCCAGCAGTCCACTAGCGACCCTCACAGATACGCAGTATTTT	CASSPLATLTDTQYF
TRBV15	TRBJ1-3	TRBD1	NA	TGTGCCACCAGGACGGGACAGGGGGTTAACACCATATATTTT	CATRTGQGVNTIYF
TRBV12-3/TRBV12-4	TRBJ2-1	NA	NA	TGTGCCAGCAGTGAGGGCAATGAGCAGTTCTTC	CASSEGNEQFF
TRBV18	TRBJ1-3	NA	NA	TGTGCCAGCTCACTAACGACGGGGATAGGAAACACCATATATTTT	CASSLTTGIGNTIYF
TRBV3-1/TRBV3-2	TRBJ2-2	NA	few	TGTGCCAGCAGCCAACAATCCAGGGTGACCGGGGAGCTGTTTTTT	CASSQQSRVTGELFF
TRBV3-1/TRBV3-2	TRBJ2-1	TRBD1	NA	TGTGCCAGCAGCCACACAGGGGGCCGGTCCTACAATGAGCAGTTCTTC	CASSHTGGRSYNEQFF